The rows below give T cell receptor beta chains drawn from one sample of a study of T-cell memory formation after mild COVID-19. TCRdb fed the 5' RACE reads into MiXCR, producing one record per CDR3 protein. The sample lists some 250,000 distinct CDR3 sequences, 9.4% occurring once. The sequencing input was PBMCs or a T cell subset sorted from them (not recorded which). The origin of the receptors is a man between 18 and 29 years old who had mild COVID-19 (a few samples of this study predate the infection). Cell type and time point are not known. Each CDR3 is given with its conserved first and last residue. The D gene is left open where the match is weak. Clone size appears in some rows only: once, few, many, or a class for an expanded clone.

D,J,size,V,CDR3,DNA
TRBD1,TRBJ2-7,many,TRBV12-3/TRBV12-4,CASSTIGQGENSYEQYF,TGTGCCAGCAGCACTATCGGACAGGGAGAGAACTCCTACGAGCAGTACTTC
TRBD1,TRBJ2-1,few,TRBV11-3,CASSLGGTANNEQFF,TGTGCCAGCAGCTTAGGGGGGACAGCAAACAATGAGCAGTTCTTC
TRBD2,TRBJ2-1,few,TRBV6-5,CASNPRAGDLYNEQFF,TGTGCCAGCAATCCTCGAGCGGGGGACCTATACAATGAGCAGTTCTTC
-,TRBJ1-4,many,TRBV2,CASSDKTNEKLFF,TGTGCCAGCAGTGACAAAACTAATGAAAAACTGTTTTTT
-,TRBJ2-5,few,TRBV15,CATSGGLEETQYF,TGTGCCACCAGCGGGGGATTAGAAGAGACCCAGTACTTC
-,TRBJ2-1,many,TRBV6-5,CASSPDRDEQFF,TGTGCCAGCAGCCCCGATCGAGATGAGCAGTTCTTC
-,TRBJ2-7,few,TRBV20-1,CSASTLDGVEQYF,TGCAGTGCATCCACCCTTGACGGGGTAGAGCAGTACTTC
-,TRBJ2-1,-,TRBV7-2,CASSFYQGYNEQFF,TGTGCCAGCAGCTTCTATCAGGGGTACAATGAGCAGTTCTTC
-,TRBJ1-5,few,TRBV7-3,CASSSYGGQPQHF,TGTGCCAGCAGCTCCTACGGAGGTCAGCCCCAGCATTTT
-,TRBJ2-1,-,TRBV18,CASSPRPGEQFF,TGTGCCAGCTCACCCCGCCCAGGTGAGCAGTTCTTC
TRBD2,TRBJ2-3,-,TRBV5-1,CASSLLAGGPDTQYF,TGCGCCAGCAGCTTGCTGGCGGGGGGGCCTGATACGCAGTATTTT
-,TRBJ2-2,-,TRBV4-2,CASSSHPGGELFF,TGTGCCAGCTCGTCGCATCCGGGCGGGGAGCTGTTTTTT
TRBD1,TRBJ1-3,few,TRBV20-1,CSARDQEGGHTIYF,TGCAGTGCTAGAGATCAAGAAGGGGGCCACACCATATATTTT
-,TRBJ2-5,many,TRBV7-6,CASSLVRGRRLPQETQYF,TGTGCCAGCAGCTTAGTTCGGGGACGGAGACTGCCTCAAGAGACCCAGTACTTC
-,TRBJ1-5,few,TRBV6-5,CASSYSSSPNSNQPQHF,TGTGCCAGCAGTTACTCGAGCAGCCCAAATAGCAATCAGCCCCAGCATTTT
-,TRBJ1-5,few,TRBV4-1,CASSQTGLGGNQPQHF,TGCGCCAGCAGCCAAACGGGGCTGGGAGGCAATCAGCCCCAGCATTTT
-,TRBJ1-3,-,TRBV10-3,CAISESYLGRHSGNTIYF,TGTGCCATCAGTGAGTCGTACCTCGGGAGGCACTCTGGAAACACCATATATTTT
TRBD2,TRBJ2-1,-,TRBV20-1,CSARNWFGGGGEQFF,TGCAGTGCTAGAAACTGGTTTGGCGGGGGAGGTGAGCAGTTCTTC
TRBD2,TRBJ2-1,-,TRBV7-6,CASSFQSSGGYNEQFF,TGTGCCAGCAGCTTCCAATCTAGCGGGGGTTACAATGAGCAGTTCTTC
-,TRBJ1-1,-,TRBV4-1,CASSQESASTEAFF,TGCGCCAGCAGCCAAGAATCGGCCAGCACTGAAGCTTTCTTT
-,TRBJ1-4,few,TRBV20-1,CSAKTGHREKLFF,TGCAGTGCTAAAACAGGGCACAGGGAAAAACTGTTTTTT
-,TRBJ2-3,-,TRBV5-6,CASSLSIQGHTDTQYF,TGTGCCAGCAGCTTGTCGATACAGGGACACACAGATACGCAGTATTTT
-,TRBJ2-2,-,TRBV6-5,CASSRSRPGELIF,TGTGCCAGCTCCCGGAGCCGGCCCGGGGAGCTGATTTTT
-,TRBJ1-1,few,TRBV29-1,CSVEWAAMNTEAFF,TGCAGCGTTGAATGGGCGGCCATGAACACTGAAGCTTTCTTT
-,TRBJ2-1,-,TRBV5-4,CASSRGTSSYNEQFF,TGTGCCAGCAGCCGCGGGACATCCTCCTACAATGAGCAGTTCTTC
TRBD1,TRBJ1-6,few,TRBV7-3,CASSSGQTNSPLHF,TGTGCCAGCAGCTCGGGACAGACTAATTCACCCCTCCACTTT
-,TRBJ2-4,-,TRBV5-1,CASSLAPEVPIKNIQYF,TGCGCCAGCAGCTTGGCCCCAGAGGTACCCATCAAAAACATTCAGTACTTC
TRBD1,TRBJ2-2,-,TRBV4-2,CASSPGQGGSGELFF,TGTGCCAGCAGCCCGGGACAGGGAGGTTCCGGGGAGCTGTTTTTT
-,TRBJ1-1,few,TRBV19,CASSRTRGPNTEAFF,TGTGCCAGTAGTAGGACGCGGGGCCCTAACACTGAAGCTTTCTTT
-,TRBJ2-3,many,TRBV5-1,CASRGEGTDTQYF,TGTGCCAGCAGGGGGGAGGGCACAGATACGCAGTATTTT
-,TRBJ2-1,many,TRBV5-4,CASRLRVDNEQFF,TGTGCCAGCAGGCTCCGAGTCGACAATGAGCAGTTCTTC
-,TRBJ1-1,-,TRBV6-5,CASRHQGGRRNTEAFF,TGTGCCAGCAGACACCAGGGCGGCAGGAGGAACACTGAAGCTTTCTTT
-,TRBJ1-2,-,TRBV18,CASSPTDNYGYTF,TGTGCCAGCTCACCGACAGACAACTATGGCTACACCTTC
-,TRBJ2-1,-,TRBV2,CASMPDSGSLNEQFF,TGTGCCAGCATGCCGGACAGTGGGTCCCTGAATGAGCAGTTCTTC
-,TRBJ2-3,-,TRBV20-1,CSANEGGSTDTQYF,TGCAGTGCCAACGAGGGGGGTTCCACAGATACGCAGTATTTT
-,TRBJ2-2,-,TRBV6-6,CATQSDGGVTGELFF,TGTGCCACCCAGTCAGACGGGGGAGTCACCGGGGAGCTGTTTTTT
TRBD1,TRBJ2-5,-,TRBV5-1,CASSVQGEGETQYF,TGCGCCAGCAGCGTACAGGGGGAAGGAGAGACCCAGTACTTC
-,TRBJ1-5,many,TRBV6-5,CASSGGGNQPQHF,TGCGCCAGCAGCGGGGGTGGCAATCAGCCCCAGCATTTT
-,TRBJ2-2,few,TRBV18,CASSTSSGISTGELFF,TGTGCCAGCTCAACTAGCTCCGGGATCTCAACCGGGGAGCTGTTTTTT
TRBD1,TRBJ1-1,few,TRBV7-9,CASSPRDRGVDTEAFF,TGTGCCAGCAGCCCACGGGACAGGGGGGTAGACACTGAAGCTTTCTTT
-,TRBJ1-1,many,TRBV20-1,CSARRGSPDTEAFF,TGCAGTGCTAGGCGGGGCTCCCCGGACACTGAAGCTTTCTTT
-,TRBJ1-2,-,TRBV6-5,CASSPAGPTYGYTF,TGTGCCAGCAGTCCGGCGGGGCCGACCTATGGCTACACCTTC
TRBD1,TRBJ1-1,many,TRBV12-3/TRBV12-4,CASSYGQGYTEAFF,TGTGCCAGCAGTTACGGACAGGGGTACACTGAAGCTTTCTTT
-,TRBJ2-3,few,TRBV4-3,CASSPQFLAPDTQYF,TGCGCCAGCAGCCCTCAGTTTTTGGCCCCGGATACGCAGTATTTT
-,TRBJ2-5,many,TRBV7-2,CASSLGQTSLGETQYF,TGTGCCAGCAGCTTAGGACAGACTAGTTTGGGCGAGACCCAGTACTTC
TRBD1,TRBJ1-5,once,TRBV4-3,CASSQDLQGNQPQHF,TGCGCCAGCAGCCAAGATCTACAGGGGAATCAGCCCCAGCATTTT
TRBD1,TRBJ1-1,few,TRBV5-1,CASSFGQGAPRAEAFF,TGCGCCAGCAGCTTCGGACAGGGGGCGCCCCGGGCTGAAGCTTTCTTT
-,TRBJ1-2,-,TRBV5-4,CASSSGSAGWNYGYTF,TGTGCCAGCAGCTCGGGCTCTGCGGGGTGGAACTATGGCTACACCTTC
-,TRBJ1-4,few,TRBV7-9,CASSFPAGVNEKLFF,TGTGCCAGCAGCTTCCCCGCAGGTGTAAATGAAAAACTGTTTTTT
TRBD2,TRBJ2-1,few,TRBV5-1,CASSFSGGAMDEQFF,TGCGCCAGCAGCTTTAGCGGGGGAGCAATGGATGAGCAGTTCTTC
-,TRBJ2-3,-,TRBV3-1,CASSQSGSDTQYF,TGTGCCAGCAGCCAGTCAGGGTCAGATACGCAGTATTTT
-,TRBJ1-6,-,TRBV14,CASSRFLSPLHF,TGTGCCAGCAGCCGATTCCTTTCACCCCTCCACTTT